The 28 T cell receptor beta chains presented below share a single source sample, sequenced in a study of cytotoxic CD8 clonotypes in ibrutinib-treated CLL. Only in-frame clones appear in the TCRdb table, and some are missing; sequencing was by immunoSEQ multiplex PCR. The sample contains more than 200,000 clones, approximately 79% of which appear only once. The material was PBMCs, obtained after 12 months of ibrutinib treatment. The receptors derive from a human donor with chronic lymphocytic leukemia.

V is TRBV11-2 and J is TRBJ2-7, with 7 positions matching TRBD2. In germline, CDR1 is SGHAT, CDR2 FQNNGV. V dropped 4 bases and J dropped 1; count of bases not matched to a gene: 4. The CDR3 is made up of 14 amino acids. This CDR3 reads CASSSPLASYEQYF. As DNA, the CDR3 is TGTGCCAGCAGCTCCCCACTAGCGTCCTACGAGCAGTACTTC. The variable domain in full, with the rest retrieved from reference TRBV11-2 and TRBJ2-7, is EAGVAQSPRYKIIEKRQSVAFWCNPISGHATLYWYQQILGQGPKLLIQFQNNGVVDDSQLPKDRFSAERLKGVDSTLKIQPAKLEDSAVYLCASSSPLASYEQYFGPGTRLTVT.

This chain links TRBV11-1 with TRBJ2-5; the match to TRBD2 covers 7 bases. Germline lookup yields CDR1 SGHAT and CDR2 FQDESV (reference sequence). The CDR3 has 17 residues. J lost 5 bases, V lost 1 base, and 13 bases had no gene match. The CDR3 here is CASSLGSSGSSRETQYF. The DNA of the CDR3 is TGTGCCAGCAGCTTAGGTTCTAGCGGAAGCAGTAGGGAGACCCAGTACTTC. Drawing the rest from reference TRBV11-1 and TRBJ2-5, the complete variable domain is EAEVAQSPRYKITEKSQAVAFWCDPISGHATLYWYRQILGQGPELLVQFQDESVVDDSQLPKDRFSAERLKGVDSTLKIQPAELGDSAMYLCASSLGSSGSSRETQYFGPGTRLLVL.

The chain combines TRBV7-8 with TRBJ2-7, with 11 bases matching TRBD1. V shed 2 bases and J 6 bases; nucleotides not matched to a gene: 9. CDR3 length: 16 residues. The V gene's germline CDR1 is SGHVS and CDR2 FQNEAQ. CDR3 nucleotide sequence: TGTGCCAGCAGCTTATTTATCCCGGACAGGGGGCTCGAGCAGTACTTC. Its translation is CASSLFIPDRGLEQYF. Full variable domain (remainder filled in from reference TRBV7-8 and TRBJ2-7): GAGVSQSPRYKVAKRGQDVALRCDPISGHVSLFWYQQALGQGPEFLTYFQNEAQLDKSGLPSDRFFAERPEGSVSTLKIQRTQQEDSAVYLCASSLFIPDRGLEQYFGPGTRLTVT.

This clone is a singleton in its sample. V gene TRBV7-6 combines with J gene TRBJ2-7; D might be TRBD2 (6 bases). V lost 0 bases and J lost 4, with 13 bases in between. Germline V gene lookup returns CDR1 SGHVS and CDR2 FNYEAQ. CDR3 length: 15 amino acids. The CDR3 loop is CASSLAGTSTYEQYF. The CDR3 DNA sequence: TGTGCCAGCAGCTTAGCCGGGACTTCGACTTACGAGCAGTACTTC.

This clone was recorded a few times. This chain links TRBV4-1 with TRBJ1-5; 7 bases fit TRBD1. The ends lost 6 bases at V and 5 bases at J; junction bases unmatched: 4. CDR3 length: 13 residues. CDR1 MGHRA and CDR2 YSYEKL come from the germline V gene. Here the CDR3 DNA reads TGCGCCAGCAGTTTCAGGGGGGATCAGCCCCAGCATTTT. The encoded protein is CASSFRGDQPQHF.

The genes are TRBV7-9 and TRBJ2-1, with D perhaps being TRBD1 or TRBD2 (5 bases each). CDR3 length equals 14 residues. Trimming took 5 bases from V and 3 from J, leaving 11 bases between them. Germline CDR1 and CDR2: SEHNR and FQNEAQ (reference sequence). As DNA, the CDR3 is TGTGCCAGCAGCCCGGGACGGAGCTACAATGAGCAGTTCTTC. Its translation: CASSPGRSYNEQFF.

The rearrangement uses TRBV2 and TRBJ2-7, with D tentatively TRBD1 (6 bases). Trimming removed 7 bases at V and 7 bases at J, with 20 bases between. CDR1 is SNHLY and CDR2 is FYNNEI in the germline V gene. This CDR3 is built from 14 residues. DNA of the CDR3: TGTGCCAGCACCGAAATACAGGGATTTGGTGAGCAGTACTTC. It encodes CASTEIQGFGEQYF.

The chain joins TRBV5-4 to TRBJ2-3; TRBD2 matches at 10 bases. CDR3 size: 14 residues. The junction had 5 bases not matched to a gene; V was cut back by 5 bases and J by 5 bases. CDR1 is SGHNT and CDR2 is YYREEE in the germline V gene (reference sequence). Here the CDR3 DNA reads TGTGCCAGCAGTTTAGCGGGGGGCCAAGATACGCAGTATTTT. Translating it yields CASSLAGGQDTQYF.

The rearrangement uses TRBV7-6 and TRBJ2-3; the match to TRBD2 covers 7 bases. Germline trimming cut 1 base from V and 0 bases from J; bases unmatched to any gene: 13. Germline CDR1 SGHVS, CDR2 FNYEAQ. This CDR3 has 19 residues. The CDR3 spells CASSLGGSDPVDSTDTQYF. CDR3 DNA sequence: TGTGCCAGCAGCTTAGGCGGGAGTGATCCCGTGGATAGCACAGATACGCAGTATTTT.

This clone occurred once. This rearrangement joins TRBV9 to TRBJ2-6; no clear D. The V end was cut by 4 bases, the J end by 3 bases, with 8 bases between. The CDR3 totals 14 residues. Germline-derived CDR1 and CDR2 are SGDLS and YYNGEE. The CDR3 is CASSFRSGANVLTF. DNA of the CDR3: TGTGCCAGCAGCTTCAGGAGTGGGGCCAACGTCCTGACTTTC.

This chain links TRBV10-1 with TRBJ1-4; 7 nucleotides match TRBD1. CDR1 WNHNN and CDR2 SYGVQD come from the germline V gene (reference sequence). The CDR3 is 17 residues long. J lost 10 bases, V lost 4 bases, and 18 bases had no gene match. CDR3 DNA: TGCGCCAGCAGTGGCCGGGACAGACGACCTAGAGAAAGAAAACTGTTTTTT. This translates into CASSGRDRRPRERKLFF.

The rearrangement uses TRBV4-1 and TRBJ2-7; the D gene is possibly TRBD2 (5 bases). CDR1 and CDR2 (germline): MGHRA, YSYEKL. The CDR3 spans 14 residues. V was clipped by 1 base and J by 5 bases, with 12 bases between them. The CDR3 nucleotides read TGCGCCAGCAGCCAAGGTCGCGGAGCGGACGAGCAGTACTTC. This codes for CASSQGRGADEQYF.

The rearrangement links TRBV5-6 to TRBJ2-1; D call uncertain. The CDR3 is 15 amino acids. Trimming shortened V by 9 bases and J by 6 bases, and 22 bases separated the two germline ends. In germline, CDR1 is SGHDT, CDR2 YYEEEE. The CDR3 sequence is CATNPVHLGLNEQFF. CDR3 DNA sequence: TGTGCCACCAACCCAGTCCACCTGGGCCTCAATGAGCAGTTCTTC.

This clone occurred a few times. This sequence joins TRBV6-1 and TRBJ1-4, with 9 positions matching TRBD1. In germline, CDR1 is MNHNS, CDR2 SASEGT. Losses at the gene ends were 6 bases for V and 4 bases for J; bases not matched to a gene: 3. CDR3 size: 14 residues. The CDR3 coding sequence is TGTGCCAGCAGGCTGACAGGGGGTAATGAAAAACTGTTTTTT. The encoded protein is CASRLTGGNEKLFF.

CDR3 nucleotide sequence: TGTGCCAGCAGCGCAGAGGGACTCCACAGTTCCTACGAGCAGTACTTC. Residues: CASSAEGLHSSYEQYF. The chain links TRBV7-9 to TRBJ2-7, with D possibly matching TRBD2 (6 bases). V shed 5 bases and J shed 1 base, with 18 bases lying between them. Germline CDR1 SEHNR, CDR2 FQNEAQ (reference sequence). This CDR3 is built from 16 residues.

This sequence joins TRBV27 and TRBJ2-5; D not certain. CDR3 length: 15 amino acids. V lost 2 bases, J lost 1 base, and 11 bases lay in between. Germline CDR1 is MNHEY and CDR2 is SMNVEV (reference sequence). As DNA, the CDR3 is TGTGCCAGCAGTTTAAGGCGGATGCGCCAAGAGACCCAGTACTTC. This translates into CASSLRRMRQETQYF.

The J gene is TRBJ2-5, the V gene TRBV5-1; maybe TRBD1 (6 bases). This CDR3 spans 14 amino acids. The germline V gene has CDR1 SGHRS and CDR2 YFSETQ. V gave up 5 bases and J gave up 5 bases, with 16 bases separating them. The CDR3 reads CASRGGIVSETQYF. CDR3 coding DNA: TGCGCCAGCAGAGGGGGTATTGTTTCGGAGACCCAGTACTTC.

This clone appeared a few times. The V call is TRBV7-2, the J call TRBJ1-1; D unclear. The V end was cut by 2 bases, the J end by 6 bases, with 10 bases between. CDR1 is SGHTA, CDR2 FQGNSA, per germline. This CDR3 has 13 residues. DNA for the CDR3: TGTGCCAGCAGCTTATGGTGGGGATCTGAAGCTTTCTTT. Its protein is CASSLWWGSEAFF.

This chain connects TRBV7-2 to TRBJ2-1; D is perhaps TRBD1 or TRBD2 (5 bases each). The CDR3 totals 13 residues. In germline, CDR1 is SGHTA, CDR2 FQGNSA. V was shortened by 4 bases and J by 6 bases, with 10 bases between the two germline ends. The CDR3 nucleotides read TGTGCCAGCAGCTGGGGGATCCTCAATGAGCAGTTCTTC. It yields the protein CASSWGILNEQFF.

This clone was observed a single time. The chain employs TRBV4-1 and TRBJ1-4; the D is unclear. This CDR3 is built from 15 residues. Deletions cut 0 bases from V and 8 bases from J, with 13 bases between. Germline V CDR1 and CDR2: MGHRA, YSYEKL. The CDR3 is CASSQDPGLDEKLFF. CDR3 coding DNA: TGCGCCAGCAGCCAAGATCCGGGGTTGGACGAAAAACTGTTTTTT.

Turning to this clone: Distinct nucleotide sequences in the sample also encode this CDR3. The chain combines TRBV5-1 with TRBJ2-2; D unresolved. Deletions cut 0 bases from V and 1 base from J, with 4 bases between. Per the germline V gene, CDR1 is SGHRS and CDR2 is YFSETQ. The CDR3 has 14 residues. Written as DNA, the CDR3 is TGCGCCAGCAGCTTGGATGGGAACACCGGGGAGCTGTTTTTT. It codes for CASSLDGNTGELFF.

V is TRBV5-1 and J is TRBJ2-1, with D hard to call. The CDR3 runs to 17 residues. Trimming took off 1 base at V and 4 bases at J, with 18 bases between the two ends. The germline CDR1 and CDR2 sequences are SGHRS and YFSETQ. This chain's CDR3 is CASSLSGRPTSYNEQFF. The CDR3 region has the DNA TGCGCCAGCAGCTTGTCTGGGCGTCCCACCTCTTACAATGAGCAGTTCTTC.

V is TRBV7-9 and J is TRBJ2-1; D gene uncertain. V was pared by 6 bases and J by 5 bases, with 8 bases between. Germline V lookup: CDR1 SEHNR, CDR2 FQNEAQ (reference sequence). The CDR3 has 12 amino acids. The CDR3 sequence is CASRDPDNEQFF. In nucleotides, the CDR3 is TGTGCCAGCAGGGACCCAGACAATGAGCAGTTCTTC.

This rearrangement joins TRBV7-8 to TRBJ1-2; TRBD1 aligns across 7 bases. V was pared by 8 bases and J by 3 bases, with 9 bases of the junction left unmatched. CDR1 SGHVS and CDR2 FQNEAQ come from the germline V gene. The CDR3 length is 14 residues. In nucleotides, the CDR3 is TGTGCCAGCTGCCAGGACAGGACTTACTATGGCTACACCTTC. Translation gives CASCQDRTYYGYTF.

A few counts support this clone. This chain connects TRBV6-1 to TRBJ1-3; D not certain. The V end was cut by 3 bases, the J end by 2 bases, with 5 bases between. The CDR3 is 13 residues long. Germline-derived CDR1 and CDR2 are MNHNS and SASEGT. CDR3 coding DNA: TGTGCCAGCAGTGACCCCACTGGAAACACCATATATTTT. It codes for CASSDPTGNTIYF.

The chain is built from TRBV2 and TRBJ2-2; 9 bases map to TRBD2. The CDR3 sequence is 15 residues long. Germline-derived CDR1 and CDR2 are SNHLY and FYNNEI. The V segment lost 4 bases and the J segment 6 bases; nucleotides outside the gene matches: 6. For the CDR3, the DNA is TGTGCCAGCAGTGTAGCGGGAGCGGTTGCCGGGGAGCTGTTTTTT. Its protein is CASSVAGAVAGELFF.

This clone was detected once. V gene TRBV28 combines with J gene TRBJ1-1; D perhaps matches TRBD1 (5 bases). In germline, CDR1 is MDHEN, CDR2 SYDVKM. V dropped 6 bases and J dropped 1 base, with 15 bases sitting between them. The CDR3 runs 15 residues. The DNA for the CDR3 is TGTGCCAGCAGCCCTCCCCGACAGAAGAACACTGAAGCTTTCTTT. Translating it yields CASSPPRQKNTEAFF.

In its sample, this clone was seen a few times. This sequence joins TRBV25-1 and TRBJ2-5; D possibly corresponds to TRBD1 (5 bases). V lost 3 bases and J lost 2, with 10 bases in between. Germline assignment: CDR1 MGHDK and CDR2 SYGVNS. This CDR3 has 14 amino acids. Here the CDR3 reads CASSDPRQQETQYF. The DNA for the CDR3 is TGTGCCAGCAGTGACCCCAGACAGCAAGAGACCCAGTACTTC.